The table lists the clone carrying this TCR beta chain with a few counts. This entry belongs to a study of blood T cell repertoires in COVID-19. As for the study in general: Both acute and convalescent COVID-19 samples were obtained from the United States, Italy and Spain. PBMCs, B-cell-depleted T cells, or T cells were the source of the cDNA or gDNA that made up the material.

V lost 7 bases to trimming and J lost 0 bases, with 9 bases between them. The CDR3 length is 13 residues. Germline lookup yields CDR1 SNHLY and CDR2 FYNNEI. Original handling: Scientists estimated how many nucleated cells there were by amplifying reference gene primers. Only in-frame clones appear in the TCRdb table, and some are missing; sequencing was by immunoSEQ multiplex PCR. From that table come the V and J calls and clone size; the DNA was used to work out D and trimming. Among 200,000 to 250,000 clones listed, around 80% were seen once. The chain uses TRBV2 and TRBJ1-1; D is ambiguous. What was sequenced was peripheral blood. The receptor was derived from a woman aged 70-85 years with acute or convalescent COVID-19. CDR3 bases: TGTGCCAGCATGGGCCCGATGAACACTGAAGCTTTCTTT. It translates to CASMGPMNTEAFF.